The rows below give T cell receptor beta chains drawn from one sample of a study of T cells after yellow fever vaccination. TCRdb analysed the 5' RACE reads with MiXCR anew, one entry per CDR3 protein. The table lists approximately 70,000 distinct CDR3 sequences, approximately 6.1% of them singletons. Specimen: CD8+ T cells sorted from PBMCs, collected more than 35 days after the first yellow fever vaccination. The receptor source for this set is a man in his late teens or twenties who received the YFV17D yellow fever vaccine. The CDR3 runs from the conserved cysteine through the conserved F or W. The D gene is left open where the match is weak. A clone size is listed for some rows: how often the clone was seen (once, few, many), or a class if it is expanded.

CDR3aa	CDR3nt	j_gene	d_gene	v_gene	abundance
CASSRGAGYPTDTQYF	TGTGCCAGCAGCCGAGGGGCTGGCTACCCCACAGATACGCAGTATTTT	TRBJ2-3	-	TRBV7-9	many
CASSLAPSTFYTF	TGCGCCAGCAGCTTGGCCCCCTCTACCTTCTACACCTTC	TRBJ1-2	-	TRBV5-1	few
CASSSENQETQYF	TGTGCCAGCAGCTCGGAAAACCAAGAGACCCAGTACTTC	TRBJ2-5	-	TRBV5-4	few
CASSPDRTPGELFF	TGCGCCAGCAGCCCCGACAGGACACCCGGGGAGCTGTTTTTT	TRBJ2-2	-	TRBV5-1	many
CASSTQTGPDTQYF	TGTGCCAGCAGTACACAGACAGGCCCAGATACGCAGTATTTT	TRBJ2-3	-	TRBV28	once
CASSSPGRENEQFF	TGCGCCAGCAGCTCCCCTGGTAGAGAAAATGAGCAGTTCTTC	TRBJ2-1	-	TRBV5-1	-
CSVEGQVTDTQYF	TGCAGCGTCGAGGGACAGGTCACAGATACGCAGTATTTT	TRBJ2-3	TRBD1	TRBV29-1	many
CASSLSDAGGPSYF	TGCGCCAGCAGCCTCTCTGACGCGGGGGGGCCATCGTATTTT	TRBJ2-3	TRBD2	TRBV4-1	-
CATSDPFGAGELFF	TGTGCCACCAGTGACCCTTTTGGGGCCGGGGAGCTGTTTTTT	TRBJ2-2	-	TRBV24-1	few
CASSYTGGGFGYTF	TGTGCCAGCAGTTATACAGGGGGCGGATTTGGCTACACCTTC	TRBJ1-2	TRBD1	TRBV6-5	few
CSVDGTVTTDTQYF	TGCAGCGTTGACGGGACAGTCACCACAGATACGCAGTATTTT	TRBJ2-3	TRBD1	TRBV29-1	many
CASSSRDRARGFYNEQFF	TGTGCCAGCAGTTCACGGGACAGGGCCAGGGGGTTTTACAATGAGCAGTTCTTC	TRBJ2-1	TRBD1	TRBV27	-
CASNPDRAENQPQHF	TGTGCCAGCAACCCAGACAGGGCAGAGAATCAGCCCCAGCATTTT	TRBJ1-5	TRBD1	TRBV28	many
CASSRQGAKNIQYF	TGTGCCAGCAGCCGACAGGGAGCCAAAAACATTCAGTACTTC	TRBJ2-4	TRBD1	TRBV11-2	many
CASSLAPGGYGYTF	TGCGCCAGCAGCTTGGCCCCGGGGGGATATGGCTACACCTTC	TRBJ1-2	-	TRBV5-1	few
CASSLLEGRHAETQYF	TGTGCCAGCAGTTTATTAGAGGGGAGACATGCGGAGACCCAGTACTTC	TRBJ2-5	-	TRBV12-3/TRBV12-4	many
CASSPLGGGLETQYF	TGTGCCAGCAGCCCCCTGGGAGGGGGGCTGGAGACCCAGTACTTC	TRBJ2-5	-	TRBV7-9	few
CAISDPTATLIPNSALHF	TGTGCCATCAGTGACCCGACAGCTACCCTAATTCCCAATTCGGCCCTCCACTTT	TRBJ1-6	-	TRBV10-3	medium-sized
CASSSSGGSPQAKNIQYF	TGTGCCAGCAGTTCTAGCGGGGGGTCGCCCCAGGCCAAAAACATTCAGTACTTC	TRBJ2-4	TRBD2	TRBV27	-
CASTAGADTQYF	TGCGCCAGCACCGCCGGGGCAGATACGCAGTATTTT	TRBJ2-3	-	TRBV10-2	many
CASSPLIDSNQPQHF	TGTGCCAGCAGTCCTCTAATAGATAGCAATCAGCCCCAGCATTTT	TRBJ1-5	-	TRBV27	few
CASSTGTGKLTEAFF	TGTGCCAGCAGCACCGGGACAGGGAAGCTCACTGAAGCTTTCTTT	TRBJ1-1	TRBD1	TRBV5-6	-